A selection of T cell receptor beta chains follows, all from one sample in a study of blood T cell repertoires in COVID-19. The table came from immunoSEQ multiplex PCR; TCRdb's copy has only in-frame clones and leaves some out. The sample has 40,000 to 55,000 clones, 70% to 85% seen once; the top ten hold about 8%. Sequenced: peripheral blood. These receptors came from a human donor in a cohort sampled during active COVID-19. The CDR3 runs from the conserved cysteine through the conserved F or W. Fields, in order: V gene, D gene, J gene, CDR3 DNA, CDR3 protein. A D gene is named only where the DNA matches it firmly.

v_call: TRBV29-1; d_call: NA; j_call: TRBJ1-5; cdr3_nt: TGCAGCGTTGAAGACGGCAATCAGCCCCAGCATTTT; cdr3_aa: CSVEDGNQPQHF
v_call: TRBV6-5; d_call: NA; j_call: TRBJ1-5; cdr3_nt: TGTGCCAGCAGTTCGACAGGAGGTCAGCCCCAGCATTTT; cdr3_aa: CASSSTGGQPQHF
v_call: TRBV30; d_call: NA; j_call: TRBJ1-1; cdr3_nt: TGTGCCTGGAGTGCGGACAGAGGGAACACTGAAGCTTTCTTT; cdr3_aa: CAWSADRGNTEAFF
v_call: TRBV29-1; d_call: NA; j_call: TRBJ1-1; cdr3_nt: TGCAGCGTTGGGGCCCCGGGGAGGAACACTGAAGCTTTCTTT; cdr3_aa: CSVGAPGRNTEAFF
v_call: TRBV19; d_call: NA; j_call: TRBJ2-7; cdr3_nt: TGTGCCAGTAGCCCCCAGGCGCTTACCTACGAGCAGTACTTC; cdr3_aa: CASSPQALTYEQYF
v_call: TRBV14; d_call: TRBD2; j_call: TRBJ2-7; cdr3_nt: TGTGCCAGCAGCCAAGAAGGGCCTAGCGGTAGCTCCTACGAGCAGTACTTC; cdr3_aa: CASSQEGPSGSSYEQYF
v_call: TRBV30; d_call: NA; j_call: TRBJ1-4; cdr3_nt: TGTGCCTGGAGTTTGAGATCCAATGAAAAACTGTTTTTT; cdr3_aa: CAWSLRSNEKLFF
v_call: TRBV5-1; d_call: NA; j_call: TRBJ1-2; cdr3_nt: TGCGCCAGCAGCCCCGCTAACTATGGCTACACCTTC; cdr3_aa: CASSPANYGYTF
v_call: TRBV6-2/TRBV6-3; d_call: NA; j_call: TRBJ1-5; cdr3_nt: TGTGCCAGCAGTTCCGACGGGGGTGGTAGCAATCAGCCCCAGCATTTT; cdr3_aa: CASSSDGGGSNQPQHF
v_call: TRBV11-2; d_call: NA; j_call: TRBJ1-1; cdr3_nt: TGTGCCAGCAGCTTAGCCAAGGGGGATGGCAACACTGAAGCTTTCTTT; cdr3_aa: CASSLAKGDGNTEAFF